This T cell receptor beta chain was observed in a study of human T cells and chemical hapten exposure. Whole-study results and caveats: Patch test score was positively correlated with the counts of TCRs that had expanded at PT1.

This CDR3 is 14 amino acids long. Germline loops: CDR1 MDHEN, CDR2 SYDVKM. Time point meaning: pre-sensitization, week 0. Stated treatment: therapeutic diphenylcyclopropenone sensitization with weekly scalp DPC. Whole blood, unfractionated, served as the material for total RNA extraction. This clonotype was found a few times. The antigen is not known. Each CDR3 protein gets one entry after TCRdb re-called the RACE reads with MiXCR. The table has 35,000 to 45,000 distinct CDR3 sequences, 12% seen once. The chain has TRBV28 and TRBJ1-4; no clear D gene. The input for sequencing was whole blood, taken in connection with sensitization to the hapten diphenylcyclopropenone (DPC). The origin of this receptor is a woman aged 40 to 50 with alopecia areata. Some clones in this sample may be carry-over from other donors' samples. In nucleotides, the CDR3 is TGTGGTTCCGGTAAACTAGCGGGCGATGAAAAACTGTTTTTT. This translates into CGSGKLAGDEKLFF.